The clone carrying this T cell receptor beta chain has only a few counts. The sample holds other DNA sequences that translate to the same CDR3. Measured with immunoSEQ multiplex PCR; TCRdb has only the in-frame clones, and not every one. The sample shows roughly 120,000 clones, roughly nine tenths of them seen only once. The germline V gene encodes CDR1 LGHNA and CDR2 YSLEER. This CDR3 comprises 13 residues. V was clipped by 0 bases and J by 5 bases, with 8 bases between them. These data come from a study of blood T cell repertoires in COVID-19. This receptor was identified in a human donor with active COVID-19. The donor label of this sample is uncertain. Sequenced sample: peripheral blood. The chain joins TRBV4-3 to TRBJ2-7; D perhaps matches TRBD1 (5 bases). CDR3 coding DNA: TGCGCCAGCAGCCAAGATCAGGGCCACGAGCAGTACTTC. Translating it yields CASSQDQGHEQYF.